The T cell receptor beta chain under discussion was sequenced for a study of beta chain features in type 1 diabetes. The CDR3 is 17 amino acids. Trimming stripped 0 bases from V and 0 bases from J, with 12 bases between. The germline gives CDR1 SGDLS, CDR2 YYNGEE. Every isolated RNA sample was fully reverse transcribed, so sequencing captured expressed TCRB transcripts. Here immunoSEQ multiplex PCR was the method, and the copy in TCRdb shows in-frame clones only, minus some. The sample lists hundreds of thousands of clones; about a sixth were seen once. The specimen sequenced was naive CD4+ T cells from blood. The source of this sequence is a woman under 30 in good health. This rearrangement joins TRBV9 to TRBJ1-4, with a tentative D call TRBD1 (5 bases). Written as DNA, the CDR3 is TGTGCCAGCAGCGTAGGCTTGCCAGGGCCAACTAATGAAAAACTGTTTTTT. Encoded protein: CASSVGLPGPTNEKLFF.